This paragraph covers one TCR beta chain sequence. Its specificity is not known. V lost 4 bases to trimming and J lost 0 bases, with 18 bases between them. Looked up from germline, CDR1 is LGHNA and CDR2 is YNFKEQ. The CDR3 spans 17 residues. The data belong to a study of cytomegalovirus exposure and HLA in healthy donors. Overall study results and limits: TCR beta V- and J-gene trimming was later associated with a missense DCLRE1C variant.

A multiplex PCR was run with 60 Vbeta primers and 13 Jbeta primers. Some clones are missing from TCRdb's copy, which holds only in-frame ones; the method was immunoSEQ multiplex PCR. The data show roughly 76,000 clones, with 65% to 80% seen just once and about 2.5% held by the top ten. The sequence came from a man aged 30 to 45 in good health and CMV-seronegative. The chain recombines TRBV4-2 with TRBJ1-1; no clear D gene. The sequencing sample was made of PBMCs. CDR3 in amino acids: CASSLQDYGRVNTEAFF. The CDR3 coding sequence is TGTGCCAGCAGCCTCCAGGATTATGGGAGAGTGAACACTGAAGCTTTCTTT.